One and the same sample provided the 8 T cell receptor beta chains below, sequenced in a study of chemoradiotherapy in HPV16-positive cancers (dated by TCRdb to the early 2020s). Receptor libraries were prepared by the immunoSEQ multiplex PCR assay. In its TCRdb copy, this immuneACCESS table keeps in-frame sequences only and misses some clones. Where compared with another copy, unresolved V genes explain less than half of these, and the others have no known cause. For this sample the table gives about 6,700 clones, of which approximately 91% were detected only once. The ten largest clones represent over 2% of the sample. This material consisted of tumor tissue, taken from a patient who underwent chemoradiotherapy. The receptors were gathered from a human donor with HPV-associated anogenital cancer.

V gene TRBV10-3 combines with J gene TRBJ1-3, with D possibly matching TRBD1 (5 bases). There are 16 residues in the CDR3. Looked up from germline, CDR1 is ENHRY and CDR2 is SYGVKD. Trimming left V 0 bases short and J 2 bases short, with 11 bases between. CDR3 bases: TGTGCCATCAGTGAGTCTCAGAGCAGGGCTGGAAACACCATATATTTT. Its protein is CAISESQSRAGNTIYF.

This clone was seen once. This sequence joins TRBV5-1 and TRBJ1-4; tentatively, D is TRBD1 (5 bases). This CDR3 is 15 amino acids long. Germline values: CDR1 SGHRS, CDR2 YFSETQ. The V and J ends lost 0 bases and 0 bases respectively, with 6 bases between them. The CDR3 sequence: CASSLAGTTNEKLFF. The CDR3 bases are TGCGCCAGCAGCTTGGCAGGGACAACTAATGAAAAACTGTTTTTT.

About this clone itself: The junction differs from germline at one of its ends, possibly a read error. The chain employs TRBV29-1 and TRBJ1-1, with 7 nucleotides matching TRBD1. This CDR3 contains 13 residues. Germline V lookup: CDR1 SQVTM, CDR2 ANQGSEA. CDR3 DNA sequence: TGCAGCGGCCTGGGACAGCTGAACACTGAAGCTTACTTT. This sequence encodes CSGLGQLNTEAYF.

The rearrangement uses TRBV7-9 and TRBJ2-7, with D perhaps matching TRBD1 or TRBD2 (5 bases each). The germline CDR1 and CDR2 sequences are SEHNR and FQNEAQ (reference sequence). V lost 5 bases to trimming and J lost 1 base, with 9 bases between them. The CDR3 consists of 13 residues. The CDR3 nucleotides are TGTGCCAGCAGCAGGGACGGGTCCTACGAGCAGTACTTC. Its protein is CASSRDGSYEQYF.

This chain links TRBV9 with TRBJ2-7; 10 bases line up with TRBD2. Trimming at V came to 0 bases and at J to 6 bases, leaving 3 bases not matched to a gene. Germline V gene sequence: CDR1 SGDLS, CDR2 YYNGEE. The CDR3 runs 14 residues. This CDR3 is CASSVASGSSEQYF. The CDR3 DNA reads TGTGCCAGCAGCGTAGCTAGCGGGAGCTCCGAGCAGTACTTC.

This clone was counted only a few times. The chain couples TRBV2 to TRBJ2-7; possibly TRBD2 for D (6 bases). The germline V and J ends were trimmed by 5 bases and 6 bases, with 26 bases remaining between them. Germline-derived CDR1 and CDR2 are SNHLY and FYNNEI. CDR3 length: 17 residues. The CDR3 DNA sequence: TGTGCCAGCAGTCGTACTTCACTAGCTTTCGGCTCGGGCGAGCAGTACTTC. It is translated as CASSRTSLAFGSGEQYF.

The rearrangement joins TRBV6-6 to TRBJ1-5; D not resolved. The CDR3 contains 14 residues. Germline V lookup: CDR1 MNHNY, CDR2 SVGAGI (reference sequence). V was shortened by 11 bases and J by 2 bases, with 16 bases between the two germline ends. CDR3 loop: CASKGKSGNQPQHF. The CDR3 region has the DNA TGTGCCTCGAAGGGAAAGAGCGGCAATCAGCCCCAGCATTTT.

This clone occurred a few times. The chain combines TRBV9 with TRBJ2-5; D might be TRBD1 or TRBD2, each matching 7 bases. This CDR3 contains 14 residues. V was trimmed by 4 bases and J by 8 bases, leaving 18 bases between them. Germline values: CDR1 SGDLS, CDR2 YYNGEE. Written as DNA, the CDR3 is TGTGCCAGCAGCTCACGACAGGGAGGGCTTACCCAGTACTTC. Its translation is CASSSRQGGLTQYF.